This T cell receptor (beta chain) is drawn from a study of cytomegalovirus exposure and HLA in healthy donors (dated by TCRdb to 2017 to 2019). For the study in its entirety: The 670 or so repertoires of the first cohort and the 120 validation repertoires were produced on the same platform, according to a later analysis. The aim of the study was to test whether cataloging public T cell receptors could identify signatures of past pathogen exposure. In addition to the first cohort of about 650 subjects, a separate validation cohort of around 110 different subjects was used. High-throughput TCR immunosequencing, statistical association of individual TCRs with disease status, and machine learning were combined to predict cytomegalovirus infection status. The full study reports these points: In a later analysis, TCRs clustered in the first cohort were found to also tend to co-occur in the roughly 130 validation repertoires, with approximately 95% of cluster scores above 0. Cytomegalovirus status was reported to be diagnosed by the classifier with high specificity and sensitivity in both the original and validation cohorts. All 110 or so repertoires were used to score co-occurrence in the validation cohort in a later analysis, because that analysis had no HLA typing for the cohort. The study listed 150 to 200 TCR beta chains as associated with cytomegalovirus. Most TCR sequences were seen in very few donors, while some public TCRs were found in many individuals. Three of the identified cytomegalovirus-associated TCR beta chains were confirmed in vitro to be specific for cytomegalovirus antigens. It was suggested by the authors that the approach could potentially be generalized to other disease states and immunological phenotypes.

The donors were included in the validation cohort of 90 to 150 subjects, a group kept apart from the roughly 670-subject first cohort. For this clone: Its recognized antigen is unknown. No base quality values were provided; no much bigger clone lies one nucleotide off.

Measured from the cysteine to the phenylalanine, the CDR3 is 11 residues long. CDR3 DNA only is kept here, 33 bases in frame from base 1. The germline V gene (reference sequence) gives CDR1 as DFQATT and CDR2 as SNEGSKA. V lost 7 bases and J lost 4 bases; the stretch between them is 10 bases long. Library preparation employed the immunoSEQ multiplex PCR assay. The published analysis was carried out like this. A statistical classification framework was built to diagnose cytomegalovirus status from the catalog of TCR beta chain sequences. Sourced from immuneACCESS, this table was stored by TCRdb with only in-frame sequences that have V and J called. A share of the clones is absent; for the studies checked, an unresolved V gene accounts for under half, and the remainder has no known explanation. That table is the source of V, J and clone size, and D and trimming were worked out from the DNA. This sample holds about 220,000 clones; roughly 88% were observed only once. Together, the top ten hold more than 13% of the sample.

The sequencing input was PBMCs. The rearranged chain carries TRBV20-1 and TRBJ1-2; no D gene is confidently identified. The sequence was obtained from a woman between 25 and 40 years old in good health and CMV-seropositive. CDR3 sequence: CSVRAFYGYTF. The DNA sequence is TGCAGTGTCCGGGCCTTCTATGGCTACACCTTC.